This is a list of T cell receptor beta chains from one sample in a study of OX40 agonist ivuxolimab in advanced cancers. Clones were read by immunoSEQ multiplex PCR, and TCRdb kept only the in-frame ones, dropping some. Among more than 25,000 clones listed, approximately 84% were seen once. Sequences were derived from CD4+ or CD8+ T cells sorted from blood, sampled in a trial of the OX40 agonist ivuxolimab. The receptors come from an adult with an advanced solid tumor such as melanoma, head and neck, liver or kidney cancer. Each CDR3 is given with its conserved first and last residue. D genes are given only for firm matches. Clone size is given for some rows only: seen once, a few or many times, or a class if the clone is expanded.

abundance	v_gene	d_gene	j_gene	CDR3nt	CDR3aa
-	TRBV7-3	TRBD1	TRBJ1-2	TGTGCCAGCAGCTTGGGCCTGATTGGGACAGGGAATGGCTACACCTTC	CASSLGLIGTGNGYTF
-	TRBV6-5	-	TRBJ2-7	TGTGCCAGCAGTCAGCTTTCCCCTTCCTACGAGCAGTACTTC	CASSQLSPSYEQYF
-	TRBV7-8	-	TRBJ2-7	TGTGCCAGCAATGCAGGACTCTCCTACGAGCAGTACTTC	CASNAGLSYEQYF
few	TRBV4-3	-	TRBJ1-3	TGCGCCAGCAGCCAAGAGTCGGCCGCCCGCGGGGGCAGTGGAAACACCATATATTTT	CASSQESAARGGSGNTIYF
-	TRBV29-1	-	TRBJ1-2	TGCAGCGTTGAGTGGAACACAAATAGGGGCTATGGCTACACCTTC	CSVEWNTNRGYGYTF
-	TRBV7-7	-	TRBJ2-1	TGTGCCAGCAGCTTAGATGGCCAGTGGTACAATGAGCAGTTCTTC	CASSLDGQWYNEQFF
-	TRBV5-5	-	TRBJ1-5	TGTGCCAGCAGCTTGGAAGGGGTTATCAATCAGCCCCAGCATTTT	CASSLEGVINQPQHF
-	TRBV4-1	TRBD2	TRBJ2-7	TGCGCCAGCAGCCAAGAACTAGCGGGAGAATTCTACGAGCAGTACTTC	CASSQELAGEFYEQYF
-	TRBV13	TRBD2	TRBJ2-1	TGTGCCAGCAGCCCCGAGACTAGCGGGAAATACAATGAGCAGTTCTTC	CASSPETSGKYNEQFF
-	TRBV30	-	TRBJ1-6	TGTGCCTGGACGGGAGGGTATGTCTCACCCCTCCACTTT	CAWTGGYVSPLHF
-	TRBV7-2	-	TRBJ1-2	TGTGCCAGCAGCTTAGAGGTTACAGGAGGGTCCTATGGCTACACCTTC	CASSLEVTGGSYGYTF
-	TRBV30	-	TRBJ1-5	TGTGCCTGGAGTGTAGGTTCCAATCAGCCCCAGCATTTT	CAWSVGSNQPQHF
-	TRBV11-3	-	TRBJ2-3	TGTGCCAGCAGCCCACTCGGGCCGGGGAACACAGATACGCAGTATTTT	CASSPLGPGNTDTQYF
-	TRBV5-6	-	TRBJ2-1	TGTGCCAGCAGCTTAACTCGTGGTGAGCAGTTCTTC	CASSLTRGEQFF
-	TRBV30	-	TRBJ2-5	TGTGCCTGGACCCTCCTTGAGGGGGATGGAGAGACCCAGTACTTC	CAWTLLEGDGETQYF
once	TRBV28	-	TRBJ2-1	TGTGCCAGCGCTGCGGGGCTTCATTTCTCCTACAATGAGCAGTTCTTC	CASAAGLHFSYNEQFF
-	TRBV19	-	TRBJ2-7	TGTGCCAGTAGTTTGGGGGGCGAGCAGTACTTC	CASSLGGEQYF
-	TRBV27	-	TRBJ1-1	TGTGCCAGCAGCCCCCTTTCGGGAGGTATGGAAGCTTTCTTT	CASSPLSGGMEAFF